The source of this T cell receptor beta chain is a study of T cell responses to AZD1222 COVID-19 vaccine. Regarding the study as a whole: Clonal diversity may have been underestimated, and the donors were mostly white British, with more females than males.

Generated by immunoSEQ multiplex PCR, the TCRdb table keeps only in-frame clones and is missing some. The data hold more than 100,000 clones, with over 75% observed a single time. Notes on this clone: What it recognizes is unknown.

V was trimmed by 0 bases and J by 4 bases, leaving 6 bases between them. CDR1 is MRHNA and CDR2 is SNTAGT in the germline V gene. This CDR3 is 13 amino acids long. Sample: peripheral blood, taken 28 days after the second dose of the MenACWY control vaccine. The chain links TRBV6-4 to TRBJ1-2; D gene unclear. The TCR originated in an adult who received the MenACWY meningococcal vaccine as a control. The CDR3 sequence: CASSDSVGYGYTF. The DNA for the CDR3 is TGTGCCAGCAGTGACTCAGTAGGCTATGGCTACACCTTC.